Each of the 19 T cell receptor beta chains below was sequenced from the same sample in a study of metastatic and nonmetastatic thyroid tumors. TCRdb re-clonotyped the PCR reads via MiXCR. The repertoire holds around 12,000 clones, with 31% as singletons. Every patient underwent thyroid surgery untreated. Sequencing input: tumor tissue. The receptor source for this set is a male donor with papillary thyroid cancer or a benign thyroid nodule (not recorded which). Some clones in this sample may be carry-over from other donors' samples.

The CDR3 is CASSIGQGSGNQPQHF. CDR3 coding DNA: TGTGCCAGCTCAATAGGTCAGGGGAGCGGCAATCAGCCCCAGCATTTT. This chain links TRBV18 with TRBJ1-5; maybe TRBD1 (6 bases). V dropped 5 bases and J dropped 2 bases, with 16 bases sitting between them. Germline V gene sequence: CDR1 KGHSH, CDR2 LQKENI. The CDR3 is 16 amino acids. The full variable domain, with the rest looked up from reference TRBV18 and TRBJ1-5, is NAGVMQNPRHLVRRRGQEARLRCSPMKGHSHVYWYRQLPEEGLKFMVYLQKENIIDESGMPKERFSAEFPKEGPSILRIQQVVRGDSAAYFCASSIGQGSGNQPQHFGDGTRLSIL.

This clone was observed a handful of times. The genes are TRBV6-1 and TRBJ1-5; D not resolved. Trimming cost V 1 base and J 1 base, with 5 bases left between them. Germline loops: CDR1 MNHNS, CDR2 SASEGT. The CDR3 runs 14 residues. CDR3: CASSEGLSNQPQHF. DNA of the CDR3: TGTGCCAGCAGTGAAGGGTTGAGCAATCAGCCCCAGCATTTT.

The V call is TRBV24-1, the J call TRBJ1-2; possibly TRBD1 for D (5 bases). Deletions cut 3 bases from V and 0 bases from J, with 10 bases between. CDR3 length: 15 residues. Per the germline V gene, CDR1 is KGHDR and CDR2 is SFDVKD. For the CDR3, the DNA is TGTGCCACCAGTGATGACAGAGACCCTAACTATGGCTACACCTTC. It translates to CATSDDRDPNYGYTF.

By its share, this clone is medium-sized (0.01 to 0.1%). For the CDR3, the DNA is TGTGCCAGCAGCTTAGGCAGATATCAGACCCAGTACTTC. This sequence encodes CASSLGRYQTQYF. The rearrangement joins TRBV7-9 to TRBJ2-5; no reliable D call. The CDR3 sequence is 13 residues long. Trimming stripped 1 base from V and 6 bases from J, with 9 bases between. Germline CDR1 and CDR2: SEHNR and FQNEAQ (reference sequence). Complete variable domain (other parts from reference TRBV7-9 and TRBJ2-5): DTGVSQNPRHKITKRGQNVTFRCDPISEHNRLYWYRQTLGQGPEFLTYFQNEAQLEKSRLLSDRFSAERPKGSFSTLEIQRTEQGDSAMYLCASSLGRYQTQYFGPGTRLLVL.

This clone appeared a few times. A read error may explain this, as a much larger clone is one base away. The chain has TRBV29-1 and TRBJ2-3; possibly TRBD1 for D (6 bases). The CDR3 spans 10 residues. Trimming shortened V by 7 bases and J by 7 bases, and 9 bases separated the two germline ends. Germline assignment: CDR1 SQVTM and CDR2 ANQGSEA. CDR3 bases: TGCAGCGCGGGACATCATACGCAGTATTTT. Its protein product is CSAGHHTQYF.

The J gene is TRBJ2-3, the V gene TRBV20-1; 9 bases are shared with TRBD1. Germline assignment: CDR1 DFQATT and CDR2 SNEGSKA (reference sequence). With 0 bases clipped from V and 4 bases from J, the junction kept 8 bases outside the gene matches. The CDR3 contains 16 residues. The CDR3 sequence is CSARDPGQGRADTQYF. The CDR3 nucleotides read TGCAGTGCTAGAGATCCCGGACAGGGGAGGGCAGATACGCAGTATTTT.

The rearrangement joins TRBV5-1 to TRBJ1-4; a possible D gene is TRBD1 (6 bases). The CDR3 totals 15 residues. Deletions cut 4 bases from V and 6 bases from J, with 16 bases between. In germline, CDR1 is SGHRS, CDR2 YFSETQ. The CDR3 DNA reads TGCGCCAGCAGCGAACGACAGGTCGGGGATGAAAAACTGTTTTTT. It is translated as CASSERQVGDEKLFF.

This clone occurred many times. This chain connects TRBV4-3 to TRBJ2-1; 16 bases map to TRBD2. The CDR3 has 19 amino acids. The germline V gene has CDR1 LGHNA and CDR2 YSLEER. V trimming: 3 bases; J trimming: 7 bases; junction bases outside the gene matches: 12. The DNA of the CDR3 is TGCGCCAGCAGCCATCCGGGACTAGCGGGGGGGGCCGGCAAGAATGAGCAGTTCTTC. Amino acid sequence: CASSHPGLAGGAGKNEQFF.

There are many counts of this clone. This sequence joins TRBV11-1 and TRBJ2-5; D is uncertain. The germline CDR1 and CDR2 sequences are SGHAT and FQDESV (reference sequence). The V and J ends lost 1 base and 2 bases respectively, with 2 bases between them. This CDR3 spans 12 amino acids. The CDR3 spells CASSLEQETQYF. The CDR3 bases are TGTGCCAGCAGCTTAGAACAAGAGACCCAGTACTTC.

J is TRBJ2-7 and V is TRBV5-1; 10 nucleotides line up with TRBD1. After removal of 0 bases from V and 3 bases from J, the junction contained 3 bases not matched to a gene. This CDR3 is 15 amino acids long. Germline V gene sequence: CDR1 SGHRS, CDR2 YFSETQ. The CDR3 protein is CASSLDGTGDYEQYF. CDR3 DNA: TGCGCCAGCAGCTTGGACGGGACAGGGGACTACGAGCAGTACTTC.

By share of the sample, this clone is medium-sized (0.01 to 0.1%). V usage is TRBV10-2 and J usage is TRBJ2-7; 8 bases agree with TRBD1. The germline V gene encodes CDR1 WSHSY and CDR2 SAAADI. The V gene end was trimmed by 2 bases and the J gene end by 4 bases; junction bases not matched to a gene: 7. This CDR3 spans 15 amino acids. CDR3 residues: CASSETGTGSYEQYF. The CDR3 DNA sequence: TGCGCCAGCAGTGAGACCGGGACAGGAAGTTACGAGCAGTACTTC.

This clone was seen at least ten times. The chain links TRBV6-2 or TRBV6-3 to TRBJ2-7, with 7 bases lining up with TRBD1. Germline V gene sequence: CDR1 MNHEY, CDR2 SVGEGT. The CDR3 is made up of 14 amino acids. J was trimmed by 0 bases and V by 6 bases; bases with no gene match: 5. The chain's CDR3 is CASRRGPHSYEQYV. The DNA of the CDR3 is TGTGCCAGCAGGAGGGGGCCCCACTCCTACGAGCAGTACGTC.

This clone occurred a few times. V gene TRBV6-1 combines with J gene TRBJ2-7; 11 bases match TRBD2. The germline V gene encodes CDR1 MNHNS and CDR2 SASEGT. The CDR3 loop spans 15 amino acids. The ends lost 4 bases at V and 7 bases at J; junction bases unmatched: 9. CDR3 bases: TGTGCCAGCAGTGCCGTCCCGGGACTAGCGGATGAGCAGTACTTC. As protein: CASSAVPGLADEQYF.

This clone was counted many times. V is TRBV5-6 and J is TRBJ2-5, with a possible D match to TRBD1 (5 bases). In germline, CDR1 is SGHDT, CDR2 YYEEEE. V was trimmed by 0 bases and J by 1 base, leaving 10 bases between them. CDR3 length equals 15 residues. The CDR3 sequence: CASSLAVTVQETQYF. The CDR3, as DNA: TGTGCCAGCAGCTTGGCCGTGACAGTCCAAGAGACCCAGTACTTC.

This clone occurred once. V is TRBV4-1 and J is TRBJ1-5; no firm D call. Trimming removed 1 base from V and 0 bases from J, with 7 bases in between. The CDR3 runs 15 residues. Germline CDR1 reads MGHRA; CDR2 reads YSYEKL. The CDR3 sequence: CASSQVRDSNQPQHF. The CDR3 DNA reads as TGCGCCAGCAGCCAAGTTAGAGATAGCAATCAGCCCCAGCATTTT.

As DNA, the CDR3 is TGCGCCAGCAGCCCCAGGGGGGGCACTGAAGCTTTCTTT. It yields the protein CASSPRGGTEAFF. The rearrangement uses TRBV5-1 and TRBJ1-1, with TRBD1 matching 7 bases. The CDR3 has 13 residues. In germline, CDR1 is SGHRS, CDR2 YFSETQ. After removal of 4 bases from V and 4 bases from J, the junction contained 4 bases not matched to a gene. The whole variable domain, filled in from reference TRBV5-1 and TRBJ1-1, reads KAGVTQTPRYLIKTRGQQVTLSCSPISGHRSVSWYQQTPGQGLQFLFEYFSETQRNKGNFPGRFSGRQFSNSRSEMNVSTLELGDSALYLCASSPRGGTEAFFGQGTRLTVV.

The chain has TRBV6-6 and TRBJ2-7; D uncertain. Trimming left V 0 bases short and J 0 bases short, with 9 bases between. Per germline, CDR1 MNHNY and CDR2 SVGAGI (reference sequence). The CDR3 covers 15 residues. The CDR3 nucleotides are TGTGCCAGCAGTTACTCGGCAACAGCCTCCTACGAGCAGTACTTC. It is translated as CASSYSATASYEQYF.

This clone is judged medium-sized. The rearrangement joins TRBV28 to TRBJ1-1; D gene uncertain. The germline V gene encodes CDR1 MDHEN and CDR2 SYDVKM. The V end lost 2 bases, the J end lost 3 bases, and 13 bases lay between the germline ends. This CDR3 is 15 amino acids long. CDR3 in amino acids: CASSLQESGDTEAFF. In DNA form, the CDR3 reads TGTGCCAGCAGTTTACAGGAGTCGGGCGACACTGAAGCTTTCTTT.

The chain carries TRBV20-1 and TRBJ2-7; no firm D call. Per the germline V gene, CDR1 is DFQATT and CDR2 is SNEGSKA (reference sequence). CDR3 size: 13 residues. Trimming removed 1 base at V and 5 bases at J, with 12 bases between. The CDR3 DNA sequence: TGCAGTGCTAGAGTTCAGATCGGAGACGAGCAGTACTTC. Translated: CSARVQIGDEQYF.